The 30 T cell receptor beta chains reported below all come from one sample, sequenced in a study of long-term antiretroviral therapy in people with HIV. Sequencing used immunoSEQ v3.0 at survey level. Only in-frame clones appear in the TCRdb table, and some are missing; sequencing was by immunoSEQ multiplex PCR. The table records 28,000 or so clones, 93% of them present only once. Sample: unsorted PBMCs, taken 6.2 years after starting antiretroviral therapy. The receptors come from a man between 40 and 49 years old with HIV.

This clone was detected once. V is TRBV28 and J is TRBJ2-3, with TRBD2 as a possible D gene (6 bases). V was shortened by 5 bases and J by 8 bases, with 20 bases between the two germline ends. The CDR3 has 15 amino acids. The V gene's germline CDR1 is MDHEN and CDR2 SYDVKM. CDR3 amino acids: CASSRGRGRHLTQYF. CDR3 nucleotide sequence: TGTGCCAGCAGTCGGGGCCGTGGGAGGCACCTTACGCAGTATTTT. Together with reference TRBV28 and TRBJ2-3, the CDR3 gives the full variable domain: DVKVTQSSRYLVKRTGEKVFLECVQDMDHENMFWYRQDPGLGLRLIYFSYDVKMKEKGDIPEGYSVSREKKERFSLILESASTNQTSMYLCASSRGRGRHLTQYFGPGTRLTVL.

This chain connects TRBV27 to TRBJ2-3; 9 positions agree with TRBD2. Germline V lookup: CDR1 MNHEY, CDR2 SMNVEV (reference sequence). V lost 5 bases, J lost 0 bases, and 12 bases stayed unmatched. CDR3 length equals 18 residues. CDR3 bases: TGTGCCAGCAGTCCTATAGCGGGGGAGCGATCTAGCACAGATACGCAGTATTTT. Translated: CASSPIAGERSSTDTQYF.

The chain joins TRBV5-4 to TRBJ1-1; D ambiguous. The CDR3 spans 13 residues. The germline V gene encodes CDR1 SGHNT and CDR2 YYREEE (reference sequence). V was trimmed by 4 bases and J by 1 base, leaving 8 bases between them. CDR3 in DNA: TGTGCCAGCAGCCAACCCCCGAACACTGAAGCTTTCTTT. Translation gives CASSQPPNTEAFF.

The V gene is TRBV19, the J gene TRBJ2-5; 7 bases are a match to TRBD1. Trimming cost V 4 bases and J 4 bases; bases outside gene matches: 9. CDR1 and CDR2 (germline): LNHDA, SQIVND (reference sequence). The CDR3 contains 15 residues. The CDR3 bases are TGTGCCAGTAGTAACGGACAGGAGTGGCGAGAGACCCAGTACTTC. It translates to CASSNGQEWRETQYF.

The chain couples TRBV6-5 to TRBJ1-6; 7 bases agree with TRBD1. Trimming took 4 bases from V and 8 from J; bases not matched to a gene: 8. This CDR3 is 15 amino acids long. The germline V gene has CDR1 MNHEY and CDR2 SVGAGI. Written as DNA, the CDR3 is TGTGCCAGCAGTTCCCGGGACAGTACCGATTCACCCCTCCACTTT. Protein: CASSSRDSTDSPLHF.

The chain has TRBV2 and TRBJ1-6, with 8 bases identical to TRBD1. V lost 7 bases and J lost 3; bases outside the gene matches: 5. The CDR3 contains 15 residues. The germline gives CDR1 SNHLY, CDR2 FYNNEI. The CDR3 region has the DNA TGTGCCAGCACCCGAGGACAGGGCTATAATTCACCCCTCCACTTT. Protein sequence: CASTRGQGYNSPLHF.

The chain joins TRBV7-2 to TRBJ2-2; D gene ambiguous. Germline V lookup: CDR1 SGHTA, CDR2 FQGNSA. Trimming left V 1 base short and J 4 bases short, with 19 bases between. This CDR3 is 18 amino acids long. The CDR3 is CASSLVGWDTLGTGELFF. Written as DNA, the CDR3 is TGTGCCAGCAGCTTAGTTGGCTGGGATACTCTAGGCACCGGGGAGCTGTTTTTT.

The CDR3 loop reads CASRYGDRKETQYF. In DNA form, the CDR3 reads TGCGCCAGCAGATATGGAGATAGAAAAGAGACCCAGTACTTC. The chain carries TRBV5-1 and TRBJ2-5; D ambiguous. Looked up from germline, CDR1 is SGHRS and CDR2 is YFSETQ. This CDR3 has 14 residues. V was shortened by 5 bases and J by 3 bases, with 14 bases between the two germline ends. The full variable domain, completed using reference TRBV5-1 and TRBJ2-5, is KAGVTQTPRYLIKTRGQQVTLSCSPISGHRSVSWYQQTPGQGLQFLFEYFSETQRNKGNFPGRFSGRQFSNSRSEMNVSTLELGDSALYLCASRYGDRKETQYFGPGTRLLVL.

The chain recombines TRBV7-9 with TRBJ1-1; D is possibly TRBD1 (5 bases). Trimming pared 6 bases from V and 3 bases from J, leaving 8 bases between. The germline gives CDR1 SEHNR, CDR2 FQNEAQ (reference sequence). The CDR3 has 12 residues. The CDR3 loop is CASRVGDTEAFF. The CDR3 DNA sequence: TGTGCCAGCAGAGTAGGGGACACTGAAGCTTTCTTT.

Only one count was recorded for this clone. J is TRBJ2-1 and V is TRBV10-2; maybe TRBD2 (6 bases). CDR3 length equals 12 residues. Germline V gene data show CDR1 as WSHSY and CDR2 as SAAADI. V was clipped by 0 bases and J by 9 bases, with 6 bases between them. The CDR3 region has the DNA TGCGCCAGCAGTGAGTCGGGGGGTGAGCAGTTCTTC. It specifies CASSESGGEQFF.

The V and J genes are TRBV5-1 and TRBJ2-5; D ambiguous. V lost 2 bases, J lost 11 bases, and 10 bases lay in between. Germline-derived CDR1 and CDR2 are SGHRS and YFSETQ. The CDR3 covers 11 residues. The CDR3 protein is CASSFQDLQYF. The CDR3 DNA reads TGCGCCAGCAGCTTCCAGGACCTACAGTACTTC. Variable domain in full (rest from reference TRBV5-1 and TRBJ2-5): KAGVTQTPRYLIKTRGQQVTLSCSPISGHRSVSWYQQTPGQGLQFLFEYFSETQRNKGNFPGRFSGRQFSNSRSEMNVSTLELGDSALYLCASSFQDLQYFGPGTRLLVL.

The chain carries TRBV29-1 and TRBJ2-7, with D perhaps matching TRBD2 (6 bases). Germline loops: CDR1 SQVTM, CDR2 ANQGSEA. With 7 bases removed from V and 5 bases from J, the gap between germline ends came to 15 bases. There are 12 residues in the CDR3. The CDR3 DNA sequence: TGCAGCGCCCAGACTAGAATCCACGAGCAGTACTTC. Its translation is CSAQTRIHEQYF.

V is TRBV25-1 and J is TRBJ2-5; D unclear. This CDR3 contains 13 residues. V was cut by 2 bases and J by 4 bases, with 8 bases left in between. Germline CDR1 MGHDK, CDR2 SYGVNS. As DNA, the CDR3 is TGTGCCAGCAGTGAAAGTGGGCCAGAGACCCAGTACTTC. Protein product: CASSESGPETQYF.

The chain employs TRBV10-1 and TRBJ1-1; perhaps TRBD1 as D (5 bases). Trimming stripped 6 bases from V and 1 base from J, with 12 bases between. The germline V gene has CDR1 WNHNN and CDR2 SYGVQD (reference sequence). This CDR3 is built from 14 residues. The CDR3 DNA sequence: TGCGCCAGCAGCCCGAATACAGGGAACACTGAAGCTTTCTTT. Translated: CASSPNTGNTEAFF.

This clone turned up a few times. J is TRBJ1-6 and V is TRBV2; tentatively, D is TRBD1 (6 bases). The CDR3 is 15 amino acids. Germline V gene lookup returns CDR1 SNHLY and CDR2 FYNNEI. Trimming removed 7 bases from V and 7 bases from J, with 17 bases in between. CDR3 loop: CASMKGDGLNSPLHF. For the CDR3, the DNA is TGTGCCAGCATGAAGGGGGACGGCCTGAATTCACCCCTCCACTTT.

V and J are TRBV5-1 and TRBJ2-7; TRBD2 matches 13 bases. V trimming: 4 bases; J trimming: 6 bases; junction bases outside the gene matches: 10. Germline V gene data show CDR1 as SGHRS and CDR2 as YFSETQ. This CDR3 has 16 amino acids. The CDR3, as DNA: TGCGCCAGCAGCGGGACTAGCGGGGTTGGTGTCGTCGAGCAGTACTTC. As protein: CASSGTSGVGVVEQYF.

The rearrangement links TRBV6-1 to TRBJ2-1, with TRBD2 matching 10 bases. V dropped 2 bases and J dropped 7; count of bases not matched to a gene: 11. The germline V gene has CDR1 MNHNS and CDR2 SASEGT. The CDR3 covers 17 residues. Here the CDR3 DNA reads TGTGCCAGCAGTGAATGGGTAGCGGGAGGTGGTATGAATGAGCAGTTCTTC. This sequence encodes CASSEWVAGGGMNEQFF.

The V gene is TRBV11-3, the J gene TRBJ2-2; D is ambiguous. CDR3 size: 16 residues. V was shortened by 0 bases and J by 7 bases, with 15 bases between the two germline ends. Germline CDR1 and CDR2: SGHNT and YENEEA. CDR3: CASSLDGSQAHGELFF. The CDR3 nucleotides are TGTGCCAGCAGCTTAGATGGGTCCCAAGCCCACGGGGAGCTGTTTTTT.

The chain joins TRBV27 to TRBJ2-5, with D uncertain. Germline loops: CDR1 MNHEY, CDR2 SMNVEV (reference sequence). The CDR3 contains 9 residues. V was shortened by 8 bases and J by 5 bases, with 3 bases between the two germline ends. As DNA, the CDR3 is TGTGCCAGCGGGGAGACCCAGTACTTC. This sequence encodes CASGETQYF.

The V gene is TRBV15, the J gene TRBJ2-1; tentative D call: TRBD2 (5 bases). V was cut by 1 base and J by 2 bases, with 6 bases left in between. Germline CDR1 is LNHNV and CDR2 is YYDKDF (reference sequence). This CDR3 contains 14 residues. Written as DNA, the CDR3 is TGTGCCACCAGCAGAGCCGGGGCCTACAATGAGCAGTTCTTC. Protein sequence: CATSRAGAYNEQFF.

This chain links TRBV19 with TRBJ2-6; D unclear. The CDR3 sequence is 17 residues long. The V end lost 2 bases, the J end lost 4 bases, and 15 bases lay between the germline ends. Germline V lookup: CDR1 LNHDA, CDR2 SQIVND (reference sequence). CDR3 DNA: TGTGCCAGTAGTATATCCTCGCGTGTCGGCGGGGCCAACGTCCTGACTTTC. Residues: CASSISSRVGGANVLTF.

The CDR3 here is CSVEDRASFGYTF. The DNA of the CDR3 is TGCAGCGTTGAAGATAGGGCTAGCTTTGGCTACACCTTC. V gene TRBV29-1 combines with J gene TRBJ1-2, with no clear D. The V gene's germline CDR1 is SQVTM and CDR2 ANQGSEA. CDR3 length: 13 residues. V shed 0 bases and J shed 7 bases, with 12 bases lying between them.

Only one count was recorded for this clone. CDR3 in amino acids: CASSQRGVAASPYNEQFF. The CDR3 coding sequence is TGTGCCAGCAGCCAGCGGGGGGTAGCGGCGTCCCCCTACAATGAGCAGTTCTTC. This chain uses TRBV5-6 with TRBJ2-1; 9 bases match TRBD2. The V and J ends lost 4 bases and 2 bases, in that order; junction bases with no gene match: 13. CDR3 length equals 18 residues. Germline V gives CDR1 SGHDT, CDR2 YYEEEE.

This clone was seen only once. Other nucleotide sequences from this sample produce the same CDR3. The genes are TRBV7-3 and TRBJ2-5; 13 nucleotides match TRBD2. Germline V lookup: CDR1 SGHTA, CDR2 FQGTGA. The ends lost 2 bases at V and 1 base at J; junction bases unmatched: 1. The CDR3 runs to 16 residues. CDR3 nucleotide sequence: TGTGCCAGCAGCTTAGGACTAGCGGGGGTCCAAGAGACCCAGTACTTC. Its protein is CASSLGLAGVQETQYF.

This clone was seen a single time. The V and J genes are TRBV7-2 and TRBJ2-7; unclear D gene. Trimming cost V 5 bases and J 0 bases, with 11 bases left between them. CDR1 and CDR2 (germline): SGHTA, FQGNSA. CDR3 length: 14 residues. The CDR3 loop reads CASSPPPSSYEQYF. The DNA of the CDR3 is TGTGCCAGCAGCCCCCCACCGAGCTCCTACGAGCAGTACTTC.

The chain joins TRBV5-6 to TRBJ2-4, with D tentatively TRBD1 (5 bases). The CDR3 is 16 residues long. CDR1 SGHDT and CDR2 YYEEEE come from the germline V gene. V was clipped by 0 bases and J by 3 bases, with 13 bases between them. The CDR3 loop reads CASSLAKGLGKNIQYF. The CDR3 DNA reads as TGTGCCAGCAGCTTGGCCAAGGGGTTGGGCAAAAACATTCAGTACTTC.

The V gene is TRBV4-3, the J gene TRBJ2-2; D might be TRBD2 (5 bases). Trimming took off 0 bases at V and 0 bases at J, with 17 bases between the two ends. Germline lookup yields CDR1 LGHNA and CDR2 YSLEER. The CDR3 length is 19 residues. The CDR3 bases are TGCGCCAGCAGCCAAGATGGTTCAGGAGGTCAAGCGAACACCGGGGAGCTGTTTTTT. It specifies CASSQDGSGGQANTGELFF.

CDR3 nucleotide sequence: TGTGCCAGCGAATCGATCGGAAGTAACTATGGCTACACCTTC. This encodes CASESIGSNYGYTF. J is TRBJ1-2 and V is TRBV6-5, with D unclear. The germline gives CDR1 MNHEY, CDR2 SVGAGI. V was pared by 8 bases and J by 1 base, with 14 bases between. There are 14 residues in the CDR3.

The chain combines TRBV9 with TRBJ2-7; no definite D call. V lost 0 bases and J lost 0, with 10 bases in between. The CDR3 runs to 15 residues. CDR1 SGDLS and CDR2 YYNGEE come from the germline V gene. DNA of the CDR3: TGTGCCAGCAGCGTAGGGGGAAGGAGCTCCTACGAGCAGTACTTC. This codes for CASSVGGRSSYEQYF. Together with reference TRBV9 and TRBJ2-7, the CDR3 gives the full variable domain: DSGVTQTPKHLITATGQRVTLRCSPRSGDLSVYWYQQSLDQGLQFLIQYYNGEERAKGNILERFSAQQFPDLHSELNLSSLELGDSALYFCASSVGGRSSYEQYFGPGTRLTVT.

The chain combines TRBV6-6 with TRBJ2-1, with 10 positions matching TRBD1. This CDR3 region has 15 residues. Germline lookup yields CDR1 MNHNY and CDR2 SVGAGI (reference sequence). With V trimmed by 6 bases and J by 8 bases, 10 bases remained unmatched. CDR3 coding DNA: TGTGCCAGCAGGGGACAGGGGCGCCCCTTTGATGAGCAGTTCTTC. It is translated as CASRGQGRPFDEQFF.